These 11 T cell receptor beta chains were sequenced from one sample in a study of naive and memory T cell subsets. Whole-study results and caveats: Especially in CD8 cells, naive repertoires contained a few larger clonotypes, possibly CD45RA-re-expressing memory cells.

The antigens for these receptors are not known. Both TRBC1 and TRBC2 were covered by a beta constant-region primer of two equimolar oligonucleotides. The ligated cDNA underwent four PCR rounds using SP2 and nested alpha and beta constant-region primers. A single record per CDR3 protein comes from TCRdb applying MiXCR to the UMI-ligation and nested PCR reads. The table has some 82,000 distinct CDR3 sequences, around 11% seen once. The sample taken for sequencing was naive CD4+ T cells from blood. Every receptor here comes from a human donor in good health.

The chain uses TRBV24-1 and TRBJ2-1; no firm D call. Germline V CDR1 and CDR2: KGHDR, SFDVKD. The CDR3 has 15 amino acids. Deletions cut 2 bases from V and 6 bases from J, with 13 bases between. The CDR3 sequence: CATSDSGQRFNEQFF. The CDR3 region has the DNA TGTGCCACCAGTGATTCCGGGCAACGATTCAATGAGCAGTTCTTC.

Only a few counts were recorded for this clonotype. The gene calls are TRBV12-3 or TRBV12-4 and TRBJ2-4; D ambiguous. V was clipped by 7 bases and J by 0 bases, with 16 bases between them. There are 16 residues in the CDR3. The CDR3 loop reads CASTDPILLAKNIQYF. CDR3 sequence (DNA): TGTGCCAGCACCGACCCGATTCTTCTAGCCAAAAACATTCAGTACTTC.

The chain recombines TRBV7-2 with TRBJ2-2; 7 positions agree with TRBD1. Germline V gene sequence: CDR1 SGHTA, CDR2 FQGNSA. The CDR3 has 16 residues. V lost 5 bases, J lost 2 bases, and 8 bases stayed unmatched. The CDR3 spells CASSPIGTVNTGELFF. The CDR3 coding sequence is TGTGCCAGCAGCCCCATCGGGACAGTAAACACCGGGGAGCTGTTTTTT.

This clonotype was counted ten times or more. The V gene is TRBV29-1, the J gene TRBJ2-7; 10 bases fit TRBD1. The CDR3 spans 13 residues. Germline-derived CDR1 and CDR2 are SQVTM and ANQGSEA. V was clipped by 4 bases and J by 2 bases; unmatched bases: 2. CDR3 DNA: TGCAGCGTTGCCGGGACAGGGGCCTACGAGCAGTACTTC. Translating it yields CSVAGTGAYEQYF.

This clonotype was seen at least ten times. The chain joins TRBV19 to TRBJ2-7; TRBD1 agrees at 9 bases. The CDR3 is 14 amino acids. The J segment lost 3 bases and the V segment lost 8 bases, leaving 8 bases of the junction unmatched. From germline, CDR1 is LNHDA and CDR2 SQIVND (reference sequence). The CDR3 sequence is CASARTGVRYEQYF. The CDR3, as DNA: TGTGCCAGTGCAAGGACAGGGGTACGCTACGAGCAGTACTTC.

This clonotype was seen a few times. This rearrangement joins TRBV7-9 to TRBJ2-5; 11 positions match TRBD2. The CDR3 runs 19 residues. CDR1 is SEHNR and CDR2 is FQNEAQ in the germline V gene (reference sequence). Losses at the gene ends were 4 bases for V and 2 bases for J; bases not matched to a gene: 15. The CDR3 coding sequence is TGTGCCAGCAGCTCTAGAAGAGTTTCGGGACTAGCGGTTCAAGAGACCCAGTACTTC. The encoded protein is CASSSRRVSGLAVQETQYF.

The rearrangement joins TRBV5-6 to TRBJ2-7; 8 bases match TRBD1. Germline V gene data show CDR1 as SGHDT and CDR2 as YYEEEE. Losses at the gene ends were 1 base for V and 2 bases for J; bases not matched to a gene: 23. This CDR3 has 21 residues. The CDR3 DNA reads as TGTGCCAGCAGCTTGTTGCGTTTGGGACAGGCCTTTTCAGGAGTCGCCTACGAGCAGTACTTC. Translating it yields CASSLLRLGQAFSGVAYEQYF.

The chain joins TRBV6-2 or TRBV6-3 to TRBJ1-5; 9 nucleotides agree with TRBD1. V shed 2 bases, J shed 7 bases, and the junction held 9 bases outside the gene matches. The CDR3 contains 16 residues. Germline-derived CDR1 and CDR2 are MNHEY and SVGEGT. CDR3 residues: CASSYANTGGRQPQHF. CDR3 DNA sequence: TGTGCCAGCAGTTACGCCAATACAGGGGGCCGGCAGCCCCAGCATTTT.

The chain combines TRBV20-1 with TRBJ2-5; 10 nucleotides line up with TRBD2. V gave up 0 bases and J gave up 9 bases; unmatched junction bases: 1. Germline V gene lookup returns CDR1 DFQATT and CDR2 SNEGSKA (reference sequence). This CDR3 is built from 12 residues. The CDR3 coding sequence is TGCAGTGCTAGAGATCTAGCGGGGGCCCAGTACTTC. This codes for CSARDLAGAQYF.

This chain uses TRBV29-1 with TRBJ2-7, with D possibly TRBD1 on 6 matching bases. Germline V CDR1 and CDR2: SQVTM, ANQGSEA. The ends were cut back, 4 bases at V and 2 bases at J, with 15 bases in the middle. This CDR3 has 14 residues. This CDR3 reads CSVAGHLNPYEQYF. CDR3 DNA sequence: TGCAGCGTTGCGGGACACCTTAACCCCTACGAGCAGTACTTC.

V usage is TRBV28 and J usage is TRBJ2-3; D ambiguous. Deletions cut 4 bases from V and 6 bases from J, with 11 bases between. The CDR3 covers 13 residues. Per germline, CDR1 MDHEN and CDR2 SYDVKM. The CDR3, as DNA: TGTGCCAGCAGTTCTCCCGTCGGTGATACGCAGTATTTT. Its protein product is CASSSPVGDTQYF.